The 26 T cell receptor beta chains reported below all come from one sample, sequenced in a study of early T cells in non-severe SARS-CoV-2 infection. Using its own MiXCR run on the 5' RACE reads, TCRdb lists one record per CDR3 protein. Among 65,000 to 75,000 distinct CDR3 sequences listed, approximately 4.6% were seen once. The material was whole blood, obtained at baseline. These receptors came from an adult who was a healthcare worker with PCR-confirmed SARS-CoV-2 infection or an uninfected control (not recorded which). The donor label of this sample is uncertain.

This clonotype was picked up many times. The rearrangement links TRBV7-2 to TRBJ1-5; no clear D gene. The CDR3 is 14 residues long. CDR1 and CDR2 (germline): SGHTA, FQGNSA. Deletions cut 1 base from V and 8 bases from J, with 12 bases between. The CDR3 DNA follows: TGTGCCAGCAGCTTAGAGGGTCGGCGGGAGCCCCAGCATTTT. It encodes CASSLEGRREPQHF.

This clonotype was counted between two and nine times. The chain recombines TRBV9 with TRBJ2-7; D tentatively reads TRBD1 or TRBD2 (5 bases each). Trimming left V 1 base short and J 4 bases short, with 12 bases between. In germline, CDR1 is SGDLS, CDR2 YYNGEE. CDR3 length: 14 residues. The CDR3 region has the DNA TGTGCCAGCAGCGTATCAGGGACCGATTACGAGCAGTACTTC. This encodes CASSVSGTDYEQYF.

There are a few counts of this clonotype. The CDR3 sequence is CASSKLAGGTDTQYF. CDR3 coding DNA: TGTGCCAGCAGCAAACTAGCGGGGGGCACAGATACGCAGTATTTT. This rearrangement joins TRBV7-2 to TRBJ2-3; the match to TRBD2 covers 11 bases. The germline CDR1 and CDR2 sequences are SGHTA and FQGNSA. V was clipped by 5 bases and J by 1 base; unmatched bases: 2. The CDR3 sequence is 15 residues long.

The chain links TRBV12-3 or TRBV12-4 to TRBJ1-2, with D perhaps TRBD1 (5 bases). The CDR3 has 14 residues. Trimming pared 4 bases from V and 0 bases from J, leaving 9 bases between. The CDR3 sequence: CASSWDGPNYGYTF. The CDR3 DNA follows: TGTGCCAGCAGTTGGGACGGACCTAACTATGGCTACACCTTC.

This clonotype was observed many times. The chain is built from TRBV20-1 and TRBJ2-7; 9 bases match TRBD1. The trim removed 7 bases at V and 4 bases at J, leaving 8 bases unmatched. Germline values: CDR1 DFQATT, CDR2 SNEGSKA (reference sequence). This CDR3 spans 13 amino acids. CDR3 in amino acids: CSVTGQGWYEQYF. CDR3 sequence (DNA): TGCAGTGTAACGGGACAGGGCTGGTACGAGCAGTACTTC.

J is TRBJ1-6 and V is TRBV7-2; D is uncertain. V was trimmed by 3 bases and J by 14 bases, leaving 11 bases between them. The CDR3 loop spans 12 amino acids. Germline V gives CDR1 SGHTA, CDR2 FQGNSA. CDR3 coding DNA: TGTGCCAGCAGCTTTACGGGATCGGCCCTCCACTTT. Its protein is CASSFTGSALHF.

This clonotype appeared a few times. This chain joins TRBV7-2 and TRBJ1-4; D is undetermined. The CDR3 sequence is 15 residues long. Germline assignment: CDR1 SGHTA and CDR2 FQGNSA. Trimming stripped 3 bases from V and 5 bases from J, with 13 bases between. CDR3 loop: CASSLIPKGNEKLFF. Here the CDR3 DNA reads TGTGCCAGCAGCTTGATTCCCAAGGGCAATGAAAAACTGTTTTTT.

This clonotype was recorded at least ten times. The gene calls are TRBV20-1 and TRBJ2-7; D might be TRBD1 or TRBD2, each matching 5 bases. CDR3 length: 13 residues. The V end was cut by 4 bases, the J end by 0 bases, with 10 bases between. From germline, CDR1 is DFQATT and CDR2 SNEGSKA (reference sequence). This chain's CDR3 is CSATGRSSYEQYF. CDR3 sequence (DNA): TGCAGTGCTACGGGACGGAGCTCCTACGAGCAGTACTTC.

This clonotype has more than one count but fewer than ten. The CDR3 DNA sequence: TGCAGCGTTGTTAGTCAGACGAACACCGGGGAGCTGTTTTTT. It codes for CSVVSQTNTGELFF. This chain joins TRBV29-1 and TRBJ2-2; D is ambiguous. Germline CDR1 SQVTM, CDR2 ANQGSEA. The CDR3 extends over 14 amino acids. Trimming left V 4 bases short and J 0 bases short, with 9 bases between.

The CDR3 sequence is CSARGTGFHNSPLHF. CDR3 nucleotides: TGCAGTGCTAGAGGGACAGGGTTTCATAATTCACCCCTCCACTTT. The V call is TRBV20-1, the J call TRBJ1-6; 8 bases align to TRBD1. The CDR3 length is 15 residues. CDR1 and CDR2 from the germline V gene are DFQATT and SNEGSKA (reference sequence). The V segment lost 1 base and the J segment 5 bases; nucleotides outside the gene matches: 4.

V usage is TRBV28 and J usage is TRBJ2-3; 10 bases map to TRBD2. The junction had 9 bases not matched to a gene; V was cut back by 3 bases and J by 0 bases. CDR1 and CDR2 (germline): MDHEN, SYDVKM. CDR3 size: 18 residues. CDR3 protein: CASSFVASGGRSTDTQYF. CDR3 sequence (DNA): TGTGCCAGCAGTTTCGTAGCTAGCGGGGGAAGGAGCACAGATACGCAGTATTTT.

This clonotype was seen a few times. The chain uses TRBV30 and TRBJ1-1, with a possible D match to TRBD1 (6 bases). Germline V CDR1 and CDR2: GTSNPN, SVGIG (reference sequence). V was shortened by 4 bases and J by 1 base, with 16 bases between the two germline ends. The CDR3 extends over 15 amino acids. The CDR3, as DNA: TGTGCCTGGACGATGGGGGGCTCTGGGAACACTGAAGCTTTCTTT. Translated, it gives CAWTMGGSGNTEAFF.

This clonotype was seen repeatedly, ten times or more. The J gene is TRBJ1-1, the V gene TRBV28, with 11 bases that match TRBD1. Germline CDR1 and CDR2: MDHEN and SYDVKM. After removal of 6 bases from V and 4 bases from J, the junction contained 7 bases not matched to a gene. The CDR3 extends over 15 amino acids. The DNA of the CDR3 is TGTGCCAGCAGCCCCCCCGGGACAGGGGGCACTGAAGCTTTCTTT. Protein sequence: CASSPPGTGGTEAFF.

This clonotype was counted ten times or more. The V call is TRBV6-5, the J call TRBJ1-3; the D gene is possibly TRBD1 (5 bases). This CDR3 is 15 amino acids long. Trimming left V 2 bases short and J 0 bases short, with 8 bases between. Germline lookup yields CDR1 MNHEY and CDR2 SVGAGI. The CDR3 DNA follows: TGTGCCAGCAGTTACGTTCAGGGCTCTGGAAACACCATATATTTT. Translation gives CASSYVQGSGNTIYF.

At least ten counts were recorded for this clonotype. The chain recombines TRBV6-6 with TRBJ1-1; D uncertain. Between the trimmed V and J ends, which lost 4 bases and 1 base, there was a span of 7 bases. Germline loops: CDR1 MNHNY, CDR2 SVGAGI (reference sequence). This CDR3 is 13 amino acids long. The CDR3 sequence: CASSLQENTEAFF. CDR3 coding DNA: TGTGCCAGCAGTTTGCAGGAGAACACTGAAGCTTTCTTT.

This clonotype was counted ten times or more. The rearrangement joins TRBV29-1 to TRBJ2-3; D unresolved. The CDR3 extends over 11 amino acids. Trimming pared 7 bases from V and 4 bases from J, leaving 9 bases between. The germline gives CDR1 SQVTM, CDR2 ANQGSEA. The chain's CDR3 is CSAGEADTQYF. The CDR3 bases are TGCAGCGCCGGTGAGGCAGATACGCAGTATTTT.

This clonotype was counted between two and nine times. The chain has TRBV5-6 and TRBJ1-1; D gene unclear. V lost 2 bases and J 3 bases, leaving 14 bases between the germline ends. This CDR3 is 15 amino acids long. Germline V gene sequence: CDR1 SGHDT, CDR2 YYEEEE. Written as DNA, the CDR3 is TGTGCCAGCAGCTTCCGGGCCCCAAGGGACACTGAAGCTTTCTTT. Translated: CASSFRAPRDTEAFF.

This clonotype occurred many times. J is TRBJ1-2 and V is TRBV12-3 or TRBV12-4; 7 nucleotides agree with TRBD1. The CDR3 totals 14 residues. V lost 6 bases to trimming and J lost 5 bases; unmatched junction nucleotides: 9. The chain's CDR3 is CASRRTGSLYGYTF. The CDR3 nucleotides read TGTGCCAGCAGGCGGACAGGTTCCCTTTATGGCTACACCTTC.

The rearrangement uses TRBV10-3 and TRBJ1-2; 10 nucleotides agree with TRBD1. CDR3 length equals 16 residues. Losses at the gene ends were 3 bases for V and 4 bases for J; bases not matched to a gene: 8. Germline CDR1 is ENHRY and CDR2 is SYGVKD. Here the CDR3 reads CAISESSGQGTYGYTF. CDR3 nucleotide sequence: TGTGCCATCAGTGAAAGTTCGGGACAGGGGACCTATGGCTACACCTTC.

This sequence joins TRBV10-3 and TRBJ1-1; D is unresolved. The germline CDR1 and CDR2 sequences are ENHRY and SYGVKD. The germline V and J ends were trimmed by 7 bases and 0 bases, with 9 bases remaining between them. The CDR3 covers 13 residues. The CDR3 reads CAINAELNTEAFF. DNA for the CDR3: TGTGCCATCAACGCAGAATTGAACACTGAAGCTTTCTTT.

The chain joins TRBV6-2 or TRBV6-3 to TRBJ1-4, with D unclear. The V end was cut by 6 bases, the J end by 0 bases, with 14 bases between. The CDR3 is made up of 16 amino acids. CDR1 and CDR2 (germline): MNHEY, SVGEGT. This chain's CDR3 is CASRNPVRATNEKLFF. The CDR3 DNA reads TGTGCCAGCAGGAACCCTGTCAGAGCAACTAATGAAAAACTGTTTTTT.

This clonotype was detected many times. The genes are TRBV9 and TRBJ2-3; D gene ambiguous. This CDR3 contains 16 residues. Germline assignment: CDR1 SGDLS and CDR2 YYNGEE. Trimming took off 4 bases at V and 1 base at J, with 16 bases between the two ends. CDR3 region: CASSTPQLGGTDTQYF. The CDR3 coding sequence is TGTGCCAGCAGCACCCCCCAGCTTGGGGGCACAGATACGCAGTATTTT.

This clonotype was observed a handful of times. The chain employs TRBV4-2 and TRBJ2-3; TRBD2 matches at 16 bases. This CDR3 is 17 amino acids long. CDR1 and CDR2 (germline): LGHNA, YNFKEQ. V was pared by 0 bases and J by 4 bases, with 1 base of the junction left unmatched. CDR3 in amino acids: CASSQDGTSGGADTQYF. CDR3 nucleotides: TGTGCCAGCAGCCAAGACGGGACTAGCGGGGGGGCAGATACGCAGTATTTT.

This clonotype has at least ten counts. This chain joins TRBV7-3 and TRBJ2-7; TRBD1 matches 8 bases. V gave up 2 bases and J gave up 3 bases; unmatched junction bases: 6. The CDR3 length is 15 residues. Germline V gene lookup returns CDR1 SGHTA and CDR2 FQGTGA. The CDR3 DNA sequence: TGTGCCAGCAGCTTATTCCGGACAGGGCACTACGAGCAGTACTTC. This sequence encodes CASSLFRTGHYEQYF.

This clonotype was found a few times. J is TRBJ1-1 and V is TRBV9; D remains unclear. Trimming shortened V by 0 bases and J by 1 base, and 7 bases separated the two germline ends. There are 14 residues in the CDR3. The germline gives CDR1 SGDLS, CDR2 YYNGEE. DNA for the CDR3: TGTGCCAGCAGCGTAGACTCCAGGAACACTGAAGCTTTCTTT. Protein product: CASSVDSRNTEAFF. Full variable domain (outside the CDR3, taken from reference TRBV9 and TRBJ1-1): DSGVTQTPKHLITATGQRVTLRCSPRSGDLSVYWYQQSLDQGLQFLIQYYNGEERAKGNILERFSAQQFPDLHSELNLSSLELGDSALYFCASSVDSRNTEAFFGQGTRLTVV.

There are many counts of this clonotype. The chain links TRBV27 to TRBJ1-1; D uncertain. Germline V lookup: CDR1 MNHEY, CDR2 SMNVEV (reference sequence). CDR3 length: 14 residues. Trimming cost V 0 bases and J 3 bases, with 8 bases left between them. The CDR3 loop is CASSLSRADTEAFF. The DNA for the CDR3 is TGTGCCAGCAGTTTATCGCGGGCGGACACTGAAGCTTTCTTT.